The rows below give T cell receptor beta chains drawn from one sample of a study of T cell responses to AZD1222 COVID-19 vaccine. Only in-frame clones appear in the TCRdb table, and some are missing; sequencing was by immunoSEQ multiplex PCR. The table has about 150,000 clones, approximately 94% seen once. Material: peripheral blood, obtained on day 0 of AZD1222 vaccination. The receptors originated from an adult in good health. Both conserved end residues are part of each CDR3. D genes are given only for firm matches. Only some rows state a clone size, as once, few, many or a class for expanded clones.

clone size,CDR3 length,V gene,D gene,J gene,CDR3 protein,CDR3 DNA
.,14,TRBV11-3,.,TRBJ1-1,CASSSDMGSTEAFF,TGTGCCAGCAGCTCAGACATGGGAAGCACTGAAGCTTTCTTT
.,15,TRBV11-3,.,TRBJ2-3,CASSYGQSSTDTQYF,TGTGCCAGCAGCTACGGACAGTCCAGCACAGATACGCAGTATTTT
once,15,TRBV18,.,TRBJ2-2,CATHPGLANTGELFF,TGTGCCACCCACCCGGGACTGGCCAACACCGGGGAGCTGTTTTTT
.,13,TRBV7-9,.,TRBJ1-5,CASSSSANQPQHF,TGTGCCAGCAGCTCCAGCGCGAACCAGCCCCAGCATTTT
.,13,TRBV30,.,TRBJ2-5,CAWSRGVRETQYF,TGTGCCTGGAGTCGCGGGGTTCGGGAGACCCAGTACTTC
few,18,TRBV14,.,TRBJ2-1,CASSQDRGPWAPDNEQFF,TGTGCCAGCAGCCAAGATAGAGGTCCTTGGGCTCCTGACAATGAGCAGTTCTTC
.,13,TRBV21-1,.,TRBJ1-2,CASSKDRAYGYTF,TGTGCCAGCAGCAAAGACAGGGCCTATGGCTACACCTTC
.,11,TRBV2,TRBD2,TRBJ2-1,CASKREDGEFF,TGTGCCAGCAAACGGGAGGACGGGGAGTTCTTC
.,13,TRBV9,.,TRBJ1-1,CASSVKNGIEAFF,TGTGCCAGCAGCGTAAAGAACGGGATTGAAGCTTTCTTT
.,15,TRBV19,.,TRBJ2-7,CASSVSGTGITEQYF,TGTGCCAGTAGCGTATCGGGCACAGGGATCACCGAGCAGTACTTC
.,16,TRBV7-9,TRBD1,TRBJ1-1,CASSSRKDRGNTEAFF,TGTGCCAGCAGCTCCCGAAAAGACAGGGGGAACACTGAAGCTTTCTTT
.,13,TRBV5-6,TRBD2,TRBJ2-1,CASSLGWTRTQFF,TGTGCCAGCAGCTTGGGATGGACTAGGACACAGTTCTTC
.,19,TRBV21-1,.,TRBJ2-3,CASSKAHCGGAEGTDTQYF,TGTGCCAGCAGCAAAGCGCATTGCGGGGGGGCCGAAGGCACAGATACGCAGTATTTT
.,14,TRBV30,.,TRBJ1-2,CAWTRRAANYGYTF,TGTGCCTGGACGCGGAGGGCGGCTAACTATGGCTACACCTTC
.,14,TRBV5-6,.,TRBJ1-2,CASRERQRLYGYTF,TGTGCCAGCAGGGAGAGACAGAGACTCTATGGCTACACCTTC
.,17,TRBV5-1,TRBD2,TRBJ2-1,CASSLRGLAGGPDEQFF,TGCGCCAGCAGCTTGAGGGGCTTGGCGGGGGGGCCCGATGAGCAGTTCTTC
.,15,TRBV6-5,.,TRBJ1-5,CASRGLEGSNQPQHF,TGTGCCAGCAGGGGACTCGAAGGGAGCAATCAGCCCCAGCATTTT
.,11,TRBV12-3/TRBV12-4,.,TRBJ1-2,CASSFSSGYTF,TGTGCCAGCAGTTTCAGCAGCGGCTACACCTTC
.,15,TRBV9,.,TRBJ2-3,CASSVGGFLGDTQYF,TGTGCCAGCAGCGTTGGGGGCTTTTTGGGAGATACGCAGTATTTT
.,18,TRBV29-1,TRBD2,TRBJ2-3,CSAILLAGGGILTDTQYF,TGCAGCGCTATATTACTAGCGGGGGGCGGCATACTCACAGATACGCAGTATTTT
.,17,TRBV2,TRBD2,TRBJ2-1,CASRQPGRGNGYNEQFF,TGTGCCAGCAGGCAACCCGGGCGGGGGAATGGATACAATGAGCAGTTCTTC
.,14,TRBV6-5,.,TRBJ1-5,CASRYDTSNQPQHF,TGTGCCAGCAGATATGACACTAGCAATCAGCCCCAGCATTTT
.,14,TRBV27,TRBD1,TRBJ1-2,CASSPTQGGYGYTF,TGTGCCAGCAGTCCTACACAGGGGGGCTATGGCTACACCTTC
.,13,TRBV12-5,.,TRBJ2-7,CASGHPPWAEQYF,TGTGCTAGTGGCCACCCCCCCTGGGCCGAGCAGTACTTC
once,14,TRBV28,TRBD1,TRBJ1-2,CAGRGSRGQYGYTF,TGTGCCGGAAGAGGGAGCAGGGGGCAATATGGCTACACCTTC
once,19,TRBV18,TRBD1,TRBJ1-1,CASSPFELTGRLGDTEAFF,TGTGCCAGCTCACCTTTTGAGTTGACAGGGAGGCTCGGGGACACTGAAGCTTTCTTT
.,13,TRBV9,.,TRBJ2-2,CASSYDGTGELFF,TGTGCCAGCAGTTACGACGGCACCGGGGAGCTGTTTTTT
.,17,TRBV19,TRBD2,TRBJ2-5,CASSSASGGSHQETQYF,TGTGCCAGTAGTTCCGCTAGCGGGGGGTCACACCAAGAGACCCAGTACTTC
.,13,TRBV12-3/TRBV12-4,TRBD2,TRBJ2-1,CASTPGLANEQFF,TGTGCCAGCACCCCGGGACTAGCCAATGAGCAGTTCTTC
once,14,TRBV6-2/TRBV6-3,TRBD1,TRBJ1-5,CASSSDRDEQPQHF,TGTGCCAGCAGTTCCGACAGGGATGAACAGCCCCAGCATTTT
.,16,TRBV5-5,TRBD1,TRBJ1-3,CASSSVDRVPGNTIYF,TGTGCCAGCAGCTCCGTCGACAGGGTCCCAGGAAACACCATATATTTT
.,14,TRBV7-2,.,TRBJ2-5,CASSFRAPGETQYF,TGTGCCAGCAGCTTTCGGGCCCCGGGGGAGACCCAGTACTTC
.,15,TRBV2,.,TRBJ1-4,CASRTWGGANEKLFF,TGTGCCAGCAGAACCTGGGGGGGGGCTAATGAAAAACTGTTTTTT
once,12,TRBV19,.,TRBJ1-5,CASSIGNQPQHF,TGTGCCAGTAGTATTGGCAATCAGCCCCAGCATTTT
.,14,TRBV28,TRBD1,TRBJ1-2,CASGTVTANYGYTF,TGTGCCAGCGGGACAGTAACTGCTAACTATGGCTACACCTTC
.,15,TRBV9,.,TRBJ1-1,CASSGGGPMNTEAFF,TGTGCCAGCAGCGGAGGGGGACCGATGAACACTGAAGCTTTCTTT
.,15,TRBV6-5,.,TRBJ2-3,CASRSPGGPTDTQYF,TGTGCCAGCAGGTCACCCGGGGGACCCACAGATACGCAGTATTTT
.,13,TRBV7-2,TRBD1,TRBJ1-2,CASSQDRENGYTF,TGTGCCAGCAGCCAAGACAGGGAAAATGGCTACACCTTC
.,16,TRBV4-1,.,TRBJ1-5,CASSQEVTDSLTPQHF,TGCGCCAGCAGCCAAGAAGTGACAGACAGTTTAACGCCCCAGCATTTT
.,15,TRBV6-5,TRBD1,TRBJ1-2,CASSLGTATNNGYTF,TGTGCCAGCAGTCTAGGGACAGCGACTAACAATGGCTACACCTTC
.,14,TRBV7-9,.,TRBJ1-4,CASIGQNFNEKLFF,TGTGCCAGCATAGGACAGAACTTTAATGAAAAACTGTTTTTT
.,15,TRBV4-1,.,TRBJ1-2,CASSPRPVDSYGYTF,TGCGCCAGCAGCCCACGGCCGGTAGACAGCTATGGCTACACCTTC
.,14,TRBV29-1,.,TRBJ2-6,CSVDIGSGANVLTF,TGCAGCGTTGATATAGGCTCTGGGGCCAACGTCCTGACTTTC
.,11,TRBV20-1,.,TRBJ1-2,CSARGDTGYTF,TGCAGTGCTAGAGGCGATACAGGCTACACCTTC
.,16,TRBV5-5,.,TRBJ1-5,CASSQTGTNSNQPQHF,TGTGCCAGCAGCCAAACCGGGACGAATAGCAATCAGCCCCAGCATTTT
.,12,TRBV7-2,.,TRBJ2-2,CASSLEAGELFF,TGTGCCAGCAGCTTAGAGGCCGGGGAGCTGTTTTTT
few,15,TRBV28,TRBD2,TRBJ2-5,CASSLPGTSQETQYF,TGTGCCAGCAGTTTACCCGGGACTAGTCAAGAGACCCAGTACTTC
.,13,TRBV3-1/TRBV3-2,.,TRBJ2-7,CASSRDKNYEQYF,TGTGCCAGCAGCCGGGACAAAAACTACGAGCAGTACTTC
.,12,TRBV7-6,.,TRBJ2-5,CASSTIRETQYF,TGTGCCAGCAGCACCATCCGAGAGACCCAGTACTTC
.,19,TRBV5-5,TRBD1,TRBJ1-2,CASSLVGGGQGTGNYGYTF,TGTGCCAGCAGCTTGGTTGGCGGGGGACAGGGGACCGGTAACTATGGCTACACCTTC
.,13,TRBV5-6,.,TRBJ1-5,CASSLRSNQPQHF,TGTGCCAGCAGCTTGAGGTCGAATCAGCCCCAGCATTTT
.,13,TRBV4-1,TRBD1,TRBJ1-3,CASSLQGANTIYF,TGCGCCAGCAGCCTACAGGGGGCGAACACCATATATTTT
.,14,TRBV5-4,.,TRBJ1-1,CASSPQTVNTEAFF,TGTGCCAGCAGCCCCCAGACTGTGAACACTGAAGCTTTCTTT
.,16,TRBV5-6,TRBD2,TRBJ2-2,CASSSGLAGNTGELFF,TGTGCCAGCAGCTCGGGACTAGCGGGAAACACCGGGGAGCTGTTTTTT
once,14,TRBV6-5,.,TRBJ1-4,CASRAGGRDEKLFF,TGTGCCAGCAGAGCAGGAGGTAGAGACGAAAAACTGTTTTTT
.,15,TRBV6-5,TRBD2,TRBJ2-5,CASSYSIAGFGTQYF,TGTGCCAGCAGTTACTCGATAGCGGGTTTTGGGACCCAGTACTTC
.,15,TRBV11-2,TRBD1,TRBJ2-3,CASSSDRGGTDTQYF,TGTGCCAGCAGCTCTGACAGGGGTGGGACAGATACGCAGTATTTT
.,13,TRBV27,.,TRBJ1-1,CASSSRVGTEAFF,TGTGCCAGCAGTTCCAGGGTCGGCACTGAAGCTTTCTTT
.,15,TRBV7-9,.,TRBJ2-5,CASSSPQVAEETQYF,TGTGCCAGCAGCTCCCCCCAGGTTGCTGAAGAGACCCAGTACTTC
.,15,TRBV7-9,TRBD1,TRBJ1-2,CASSDHGTGGGGYTF,TGTGCCAGCAGCGATCACGGGACAGGGGGCGGTGGCTACACCTTC